A single sample is the source of the 9 T cell receptor beta chains below, sequenced in a study of blood T cells in healthy people across ages. A sample-barcoded 5' primer and a J-beta primer mix were used in a second PCR of about 7 to 12 cycles. MiXCR, applied by TCRdb to the 5' RACE reads, yields one record per CDR3 protein. The table shows around 650,000 distinct CDR3 sequences, with roughly 32% occurring only once. The sample taken for sequencing was blood. All receptors come from a woman older than 75 in good health.

On this clonotype: This may be a read error: a much more frequent sequence differs by one nucleotide. The chain couples TRBV13 to TRBJ2-1; D might be TRBD1 (5 bases). Trimming took off 2 bases at V and 10 bases at J, with 12 bases between the two ends. Germline CDR1 PRHDT, CDR2 FYEKMQ (reference sequence). The CDR3 has 13 residues. This CDR3 is CASSLSGLYEQFF. For the CDR3, the DNA is TGTGCCAGCAGCTTATCAGGGCTATACGAGCAGTTCTTC. The variable domain in full, completed from reference TRBV13 and TRBJ2-1, reads AAGVIQSPRHLIKEKRETATLKCYPIPRHDTVYWYQQGPGQDPQFLISFYEKMQSDKGSIPDRFSAQQFSDYHSELNMSSLELGDSALYFCASSLSGLYEQFFGPGTRLTVL.

This clonotype has only a few counts. The V and J genes are TRBV20-1 and TRBJ1-1; D is ambiguous. V was pared by 6 bases and J by 2 bases, with 10 bases between. The CDR3 contains 12 residues. Germline assignment: CDR1 DFQATT and CDR2 SNEGSKA (reference sequence). The CDR3 DNA follows: TGCAGTGCCCGATCCATAAACACTGAAGCTTTCTTT. Its translation is CSARSINTEAFF.

The table lists this clonotype with many counts. The chain links TRBV5-5 to TRBJ1-2; D unresolved. Germline V gene lookup returns CDR1 SGHKS and CDR2 YYEKEE (reference sequence). The CDR3 loop spans 16 amino acids. With 3 bases removed from V and 5 bases from J, the gap between germline ends came to 20 bases. Here the CDR3 reads CASSSGSTRPGYGYTF. CDR3 DNA: TGTGCCAGCAGCTCCGGATCGACCCGGCCCGGGTATGGCTACACCTTC.

The chain links TRBV7-8 to TRBJ2-7; 10 bases map to TRBD2. The CDR3 runs 15 residues. J gave up 7 bases and V 3 bases, and 9 bases lay outside the gene matches. Germline V lookup: CDR1 SGHVS, CDR2 FQNEAQ. The DNA for the CDR3 is TGTGCCAGCAGCTTCGGGCTAGCGGGAGTTCGGGAGCAGTACTTC. It codes for CASSFGLAGVREQYF.

This clonotype was found a few times. Being one base from a much bigger clone, this may be a read error. The genes are TRBV6-5 and TRBJ1-1; maybe TRBD1 (5 bases). CDR3 length: 12 amino acids. The germline V gene encodes CDR1 MNHEY and CDR2 SVGAGI. The CDR3 bases are TGTGTCAGCAGTTACGGGGGGACTGAAGCTTTCTTT. Its protein is CVSSYGGTEAFF.

The gene calls are TRBV20-1 and TRBJ2-1; tentative D call: TRBD1 (7 bases). The CDR3 totals 16 residues. The germline V gene has CDR1 DFQATT and CDR2 SNEGSKA (reference sequence). V was pared by 5 bases and J by 4 bases, with 21 bases between. CDR3 in amino acids: CSAQGGRTGSYNEQFF. Written as DNA, the CDR3 is TGCAGTGCTCAGGGAGGCAGGACAGGCTCGTACAATGAGCAGTTCTTC.

This clonotype has only a few counts. The chain employs TRBV7-2 and TRBJ2-5; 9 positions agree with TRBD1. Trimming removed 7 bases from V and 2 bases from J; junction bases left unmatched: 8. The CDR3 is 15 amino acids. Germline-derived CDR1 and CDR2 are SGHTA and FQGNSA. The CDR3 coding sequence is TGTGCCAGCAACCGGGACAGGGCAATTCAAGAGACCCAGTACTTC. Encoded protein: CASNRDRAIQETQYF.

The V gene is TRBV20-1, the J gene TRBJ2-3, with 11 positions matching TRBD2. The V gene end was trimmed by 3 bases and the J gene end by 7 bases; junction bases not matched to a gene: 6. Per the germline V gene, CDR1 is DFQATT and CDR2 is SNEGSKA (reference sequence). The CDR3 runs to 14 residues. CDR3 bases: TGCAGTGCTAGGTATAGCGGGGGGGCAAATACGCAGTATTTT. Its translation is CSARYSGGANTQYF.

This clonotype was observed a handful of times. The chain links TRBV7-2 to TRBJ1-2; tentative D call: TRBD1 (6 bases). The CDR3 sequence is 14 residues long. V was shortened by 1 base and J by 8 bases, with 14 bases between the two germline ends. CDR1 is SGHTA and CDR2 is FQGNSA in the germline V gene. The CDR3 DNA sequence: TGTGCCAGCAGCTTAGTCCTACAGGGTGGGGGCTACACCTTC. It encodes CASSLVLQGGGYTF.